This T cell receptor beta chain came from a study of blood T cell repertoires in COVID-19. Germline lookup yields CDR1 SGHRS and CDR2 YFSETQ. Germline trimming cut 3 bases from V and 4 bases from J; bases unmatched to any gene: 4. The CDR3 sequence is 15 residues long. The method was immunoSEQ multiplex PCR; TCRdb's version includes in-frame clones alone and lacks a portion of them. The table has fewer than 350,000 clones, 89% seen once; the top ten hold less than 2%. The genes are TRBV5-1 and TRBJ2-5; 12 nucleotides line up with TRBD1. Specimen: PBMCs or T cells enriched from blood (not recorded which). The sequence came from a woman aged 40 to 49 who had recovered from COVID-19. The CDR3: CASSSGTGGTETQYF. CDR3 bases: TGCGCCAGCAGCTCCGGGACAGGGGGCACAGAGACCCAGTACTTC.